Following are 8 T cell receptor delta chains from one sample sequenced in a study of gamma-delta T cells after stem cell transplantation. TCRdb repeated clone calling on the RT-PCR reads with CATT. The profile shows more than 15,000 delta-chain clones, just under 9.5% of them singletons. The sequencing input was gamma-delta T cells. Source of these receptors: a human donor. It is not recorded whose cells these are; they may come from a transplant donor.

In regard to this clone: The protein held in TCRdb is that of a much larger clone and does not match this DNA's translation at residue 9, likely because of a read error; the protein shown is translated from the DNA. The J gene is TRDJ1, the V gene TRDV2, with D perhaps TRDD2 (5 bases). The CDR3 contains 16 residues. Germline V gene data show CDR1 as GEAIGNYY and CDR2 as EKD. V lost 1 base, J lost 4 bases, and 18 bases lay in between. CDR3: CACDTIGSLPVDKLIF. The CDR3 DNA is TGTGCCTGTGACACGATTGGGTCCCTACCGGTCGATAAACTCATCTTT.

Remarks on this clone: Only one base separates this from a far larger clonotype, so it likely reflects a read error. Other DNA sequences of this sample code for an identical CDR3. CDR3 sequence reads: CACDTVPTTGGLYTDKLIF. Written as DNA, the CDR3 is TGTGCCTGTGACACCGTTCCTACTACTGGGGGATTGTATACCGATAAACTCATCTTT. This chain uses TRDV2 with TRDJ1; 10 bases are shared with TRDD3. CDR3 size: 19 residues. Germline loops: CDR1 GEAIGNYY, CDR2 EKD. The V and J ends lost 0 bases and 2 bases, in that order; junction bases with no gene match: 14.

This clone appeared a few times. Given a far larger clone just one base away, this is likely a sequencing read error. The chain carries TRDV3 and TRDJ1, with 9 bases aligning to TRDD3. The junction had 16 bases not matched to a gene; V was cut back by 2 bases and J by 0 bases. Per germline, CDR1 TVYSNPD and CDR2 GDNSRS (reference sequence). The CDR3 extends over 18 amino acids. The CDR3 coding sequence is TGTGCCTTTCATGTACCCACCTCGTACTGGGGGAACACCGATAAACTCATCTTT. Protein product: CAFHVPTSYWGNTDKLIF.

To note about this clone: This DNA translates differently at residue 16 from the TCRdb protein, which is that of a much larger clone; a read error is likely, and the protein shown is the DNA's own translation. The chain employs TRDV2 and TRDJ3, with 8 bases identical to TRDD3. CDR1 and CDR2 from the germline V gene are GEAIGNYY and EKD. CDR3 length: 19 amino acids. The CDR3 spells CACDTLGDKSSWDTRRMFF. CDR3 sequence (DNA): TGTGCCTGTGACACCCTGGGGGACAAGAGCTCCTGGGACACCCGACGGATGTTTTTC.

A word on this clone: At one end, the junction sequence differs from germline, possibly due to a read error. The chain is built from TRDV2 and TRDJ3; D may be TRDD3 (6 bases). The V gene's germline CDR1 is GEAIGNYY and CDR2 EKD. The CDR3 is 18 residues long. The DNA of the CDR3 is TGTGCCTGTGACACTGGGGGCTGTCGCTCCTGTTACACCCTACAGATGTTTTTC. Translated, it gives CACDTGGCRSCYTLQMFF.

This clone has more than one count but fewer than ten. The protein recorded in TCRdb matches a much larger clone and deviates from this DNA's translation at residue 18, suggesting a read error; the protein here is obtained by translating the DNA. This rearrangement joins TRDV2 to TRDJ1; D is perhaps TRDD2 or TRDD3 (6 bases each). Germline V gives CDR1 GEAIGNYY, CDR2 EKD. This CDR3 spans 19 amino acids. The chain's CDR3 is CACDLASQRSGGPTDKLTF. As DNA, the CDR3 is TGTGCCTGTGACCTTGCTTCCCAACGGAGTGGGGGTCCTACCGATAAACTCACCTTT.

Note on this clone: For this DNA, TCRdb reports the protein of a much larger clone, which diverges at residue 6, most likely from a read error; the protein presented here is translated directly from the DNA. This chain links TRDV2 with TRDJ1; D might be TRDD3 (5 bases). From germline, CDR1 is GEAIGNYY and CDR2 EKD. The CDR3 sequence is 16 residues long. Trimming pared 3 bases from V and 0 bases from J, leaving 16 bases between. The chain's CDR3 is CACDPRGGRYTDKLIF. The CDR3, as DNA: TGTGCCTGTGACCCACGGGGGGGTCGGTACACCGATAAACTCATCTTT.

This clone was recorded a few times. One junction end does not reproduce the germline sequence, and a read error may be involved. The rearrangement joins TRDV2 to TRDJ1; a possible D gene is TRDD3 (5 bases). This CDR3 comprises 20 residues. Germline-derived CDR1 and CDR2 are GEAIGNYY and EKD. The CDR3 spells CACDTILSRVALTATDTLIF. The CDR3 DNA sequence: TGTGCCTGTGACACTATCCTTTCCCGTGTGGCTTTGACTGCTACCGATACACTCATCTTT.